This TCR beta chain was found in a study of T cells in Graves' hyperthyroidism and ophthalmopathy. Study-wide context: The authors collected peripheral blood at initial diagnosis, before any treatment.

This clonotype was seen at least ten times. Germline CDR1 is MNHNS and CDR2 is SASEGT. The CDR3 spans 14 residues. Trimming removed 5 bases at V and 4 bases at J, with 11 bases between. The CDR3 regions of TCR beta were amplified from RNA transcripts. TCR CDR3 regions were first amplified by RT-PCR with HTBI primers. TCRdb re-called the multiplex PCR reads through MiXCR, storing one row per CDR3 protein. This table has a few hundred thousand distinct CDR3 sequences, roughly 15% appearing once. The rearrangement links TRBV6-1 to TRBJ2-2, with D perhaps given as TRBD1 or TRBD2 (6 bases each). Sample: blood. This TCR was sampled from a woman aged 40 to 50 with Graves' hyperthyroidism that later progressed to Graves' ophthalmopathy. The chain's CDR3 is CASSRGDPTGELFF. The CDR3 DNA follows: TGTGCCAGCAGTAGGGGGGATCCCACCGGGGAGCTGTTTTTT.